This TCR beta chain was identified in a study of immune characterization of retroperitoneal liposarcoma. V shed 6 bases and J shed 1 base, with 22 bases lying between them. This CDR3 is built from 17 residues. Germline V lookup: CDR1 DFQATT, CDR2 SNEGSKA (reference sequence). TCRdb re-called the PCR reads through MiXCR, storing one row per CDR3 protein. The sample lists roughly 10,000 distinct CDR3 sequences, roughly 25% occurring once. Sequencing input: tumor tissue. The J gene is TRBJ2-1, the V gene TRBV20-1, with D unresolved. This sequence originates from a male donor with retroperitoneal liposarcoma. The CDR3 DNA follows: TGCAGTGCCCATCACCCCGAGATCACGCCATCCTACAATGAGCAGTTCTTC. Amino acids: CSAHHPEITPSYNEQFF.